The entry below describes one TCR beta chain. The antigen is undetermined. Profiling relied on immunoSEQ multiplex PCR, and the TCRdb table lists in-frame clones only, not all of them. The table shows around 150,000 clones, with around 73% occurring only once. In every patient, relapse followed autologous stem cell transplantation, while exposure to brentuximab vedotin differed. This CDR3 is built from 14 residues. V lost 4 bases, J lost 3 bases, and 5 bases stayed unmatched. CDR1 and CDR2 (germline): SGHTA, FQGNSA. The sample is drawn from a study of PD-1 blockade in classical Hodgkin lymphoma. Looking at the study overall: Patients received nivolumab 3 mg/kg intravenously every 2 weeks.

Points from the study as a whole: Compared with healthy donors, newly diagnosed patients reportedly showed lower baseline TCR diversity.

Source: peripheral blood mononuclear cells (PBMCs), taken before the second cycle of nivolumab. V is TRBV7-2 and J is TRBJ2-5, with 7 bases fitting TRBD2. This receptor was identified in a human donor with classical Hodgkin lymphoma. The CDR3 sequence: CASSWNLAEETQYF. In nucleotides, the CDR3 is TGTGCCAGCAGCTGGAACCTAGCGGAAGAGACCCAGTACTTC.